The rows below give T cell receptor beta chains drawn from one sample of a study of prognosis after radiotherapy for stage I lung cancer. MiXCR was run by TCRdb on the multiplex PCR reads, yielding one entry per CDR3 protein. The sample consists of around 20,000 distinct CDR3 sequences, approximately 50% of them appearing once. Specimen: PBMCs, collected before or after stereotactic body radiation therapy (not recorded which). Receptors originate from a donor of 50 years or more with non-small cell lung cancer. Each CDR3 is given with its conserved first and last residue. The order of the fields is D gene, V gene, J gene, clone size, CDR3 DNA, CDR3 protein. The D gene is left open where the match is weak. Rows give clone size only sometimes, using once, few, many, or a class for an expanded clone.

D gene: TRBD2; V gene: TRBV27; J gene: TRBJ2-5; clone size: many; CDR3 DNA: TGTGCCAGCAGTTTAGGAGCGGGAGGGCCGTTGGGGGGGGAGACCCAGTACTTC; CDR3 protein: CASSLGAGGPLGGETQYF
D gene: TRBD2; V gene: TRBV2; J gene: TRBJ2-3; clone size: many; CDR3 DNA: TGTGCCAGCAGGGCGCGGGAGACCTCAGATACGCAGTATTTT; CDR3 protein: CASRARETSDTQYF
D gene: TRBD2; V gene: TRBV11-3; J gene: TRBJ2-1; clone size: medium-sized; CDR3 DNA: TGTGCCAGCACCAGCGGGGGCAATGAGCAGTTCTTC; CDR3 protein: CASTSGGNEQFF
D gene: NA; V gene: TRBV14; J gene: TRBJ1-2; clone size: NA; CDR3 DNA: TGTGCCAGCAGCCAAGGACAGTTCTATGGCTACACCTTC; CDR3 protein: CASSQGQFYGYTF
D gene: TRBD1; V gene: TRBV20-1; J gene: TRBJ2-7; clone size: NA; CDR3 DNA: TGCAGTGCTATAACCGGGACAGATGGCGAGCAGTACTTC; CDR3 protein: CSAITGTDGEQYF
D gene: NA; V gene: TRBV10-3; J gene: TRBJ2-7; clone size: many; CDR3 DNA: TGTGCCATCAGTACCAAACTAGGAGGCGAGCAGTACTTC; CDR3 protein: CAISTKLGGEQYF
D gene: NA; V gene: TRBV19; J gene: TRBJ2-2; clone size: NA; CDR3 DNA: TGTGCCAGTAGTAAATCGGGACTGGATACCGGGGAGCTGTTTTTT; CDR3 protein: CASSKSGLDTGELFF
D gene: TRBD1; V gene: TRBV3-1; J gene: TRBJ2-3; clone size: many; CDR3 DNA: TGTGCCAGCAGCCAGAAGGACAGGGGAACAGATACGCAGTATTTT; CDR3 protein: CASSQKDRGTDTQYF
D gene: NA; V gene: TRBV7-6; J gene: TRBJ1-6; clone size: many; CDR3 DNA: TGTGCCAGCAGCCCTCGTGGCAGGGTGAATTCACCCCTCCACTTT; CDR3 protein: CASSPRGRVNSPLHF
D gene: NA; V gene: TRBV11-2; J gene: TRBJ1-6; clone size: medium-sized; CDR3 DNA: TGTGCCAGCAGTCACTATAATTCACCCCTCCACTTT; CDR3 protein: CASSHYNSPLHF
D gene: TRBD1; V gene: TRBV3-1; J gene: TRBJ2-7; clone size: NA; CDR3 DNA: TGTGCCAGCAGCCAACGGGCAGGGGGCTCCTACGAGCAGTACTTC; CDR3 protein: CASSQRAGGSYEQYF
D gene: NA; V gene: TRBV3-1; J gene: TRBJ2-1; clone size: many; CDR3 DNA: TGTGCCAGCAGCCAGGGTTTGGTAATTGAGCAGTTCTTC; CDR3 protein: CASSQGLVIEQFF
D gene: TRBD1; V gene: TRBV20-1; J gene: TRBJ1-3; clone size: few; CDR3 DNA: TGCAGTGCTAGGGACAGGCCTAACTCTGGAAACACCATATATTTT; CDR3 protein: CSARDRPNSGNTIYF
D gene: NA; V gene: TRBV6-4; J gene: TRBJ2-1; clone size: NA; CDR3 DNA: TGTGCCAGCAGTGACACCGGGCACGACAATCACAATGAGCAGTTCTTC; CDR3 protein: CASSDTGHDNHNEQFF
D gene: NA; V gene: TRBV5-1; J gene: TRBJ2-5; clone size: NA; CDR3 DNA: TGCGCCAGCTGGGGGGACACCCAAGAGACCCAGTACTTC; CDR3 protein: CASWGDTQETQYF
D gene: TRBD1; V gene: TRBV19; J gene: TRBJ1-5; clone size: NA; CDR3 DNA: TGTGCCAGTATCATAGCGCAGGGGGCTCAGCCCCAGCATTTT; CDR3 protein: CASIIAQGAQPQHF
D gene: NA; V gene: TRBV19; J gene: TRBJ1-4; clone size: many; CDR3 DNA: TGTGCCAGTAGTATCCCCGGGACGGGGATTAATGAAAAACTGTTTTTT; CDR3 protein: CASSIPGTGINEKLFF
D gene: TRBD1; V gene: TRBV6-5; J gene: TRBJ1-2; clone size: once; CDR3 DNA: TGTGCCAGCATTTACGGTACAGGGGTTGGCTATGGCTACACCTTC; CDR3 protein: CASIYGTGVGYGYTF
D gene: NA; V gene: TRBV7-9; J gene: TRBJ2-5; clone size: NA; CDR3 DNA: TGTGCCAGCAGCGTAGGAGGGAGTCGGAGGGAGACCCAGTACTTC; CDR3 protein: CASSVGGSRRETQYF
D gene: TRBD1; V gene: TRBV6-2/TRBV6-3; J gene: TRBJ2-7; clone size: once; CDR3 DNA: TGTGCCAGCATAACCGGGACAGGGGGTAATGATCAGTACTTC; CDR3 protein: CASITGTGGNDQYF
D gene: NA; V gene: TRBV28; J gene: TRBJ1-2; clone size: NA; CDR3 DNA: TGTGCCAGCAGCCCTCCCAACAACTATGGTTACACCTTC; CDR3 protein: CASSPPNNYGYTF
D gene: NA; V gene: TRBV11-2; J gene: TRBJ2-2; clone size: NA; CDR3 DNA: TGTGCCAGCAGCTTAACAACAGGGAACACCGGGGAGCTGTTTTTT; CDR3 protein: CASSLTTGNTGELFF
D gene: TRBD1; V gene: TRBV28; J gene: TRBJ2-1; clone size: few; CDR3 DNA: TGTGCCAGCACTCCCCCCTATGACAGGGTCGACTACAATGAGCAGTTCTTC; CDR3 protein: CASTPPYDRVDYNEQFF
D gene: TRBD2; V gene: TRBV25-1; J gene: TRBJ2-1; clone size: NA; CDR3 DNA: TGTGCCAGCAGTGCTACTAGCGGGTATCACAATGAGCAGTTCTTC; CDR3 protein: CASSATSGYHNEQFF
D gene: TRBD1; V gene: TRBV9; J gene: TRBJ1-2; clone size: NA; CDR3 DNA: TGTGCCAGCAGCGCCGGGACAGGGCACTATGGCTACACCTTC; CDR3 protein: CASSAGTGHYGYTF
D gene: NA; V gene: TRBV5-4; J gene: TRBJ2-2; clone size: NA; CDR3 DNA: TGTGCCAGCAGCTTGGGGACACCTACGAACACCGGGGAGCTGTTTTTT; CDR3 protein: CASSLGTPTNTGELFF
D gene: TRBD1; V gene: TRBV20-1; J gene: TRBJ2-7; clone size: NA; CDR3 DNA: TGCAGTGCTAGAGATAGGGAAGGACAGGGCTACGAGCAGTACTTC; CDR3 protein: CSARDREGQGYEQYF
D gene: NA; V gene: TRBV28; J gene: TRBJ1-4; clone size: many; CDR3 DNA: TGTGCCAGCATTCCTGGGGGGGTTAATGAAAAACTGTTTTTT; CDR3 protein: CASIPGGVNEKLFF
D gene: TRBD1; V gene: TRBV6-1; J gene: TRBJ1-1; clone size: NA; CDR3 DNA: TGTGCCAGCAGACAACAGGGGAACACTGAATCCTTCTTT; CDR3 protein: CASRQQGNTESFF
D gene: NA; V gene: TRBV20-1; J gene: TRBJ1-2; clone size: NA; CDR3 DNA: TGCAGTGCTAGTGACAATGGCTACACCTTC; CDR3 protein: CSASDNGYTF
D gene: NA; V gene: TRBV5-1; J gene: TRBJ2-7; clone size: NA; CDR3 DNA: TGCGCCAGCAGCCCCCCCGGGGACGAGCAGTACTTC; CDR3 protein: CASSPPGDEQYF
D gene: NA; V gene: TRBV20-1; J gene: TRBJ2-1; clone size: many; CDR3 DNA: TGCAGTGCGAGGGACCTTTCGGTTGCAGGCTACAATGAGCAGTTCTTC; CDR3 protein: CSARDLSVAGYNEQFF